The rows below give T cell receptor beta chains drawn from one sample of a study of neoadjuvant anti-PD-1 for oral cavity cancer. Clones were read by immunoSEQ multiplex PCR, and TCRdb kept only the in-frame ones, dropping some. Here the sample spans 10,000 to 11,000 clones, approximately 52% being singletons. Sequencing was performed on tumor tissue, taken before nivolumab (anti-PD-1) treatment. The origin of the receptors is a person aged 35 to 85 with oral cavity squamous cell carcinoma. Both conserved end residues are part of each CDR3. D genes are given only for firm matches. Clone size appears in some rows only: once, few, many, or a class for an expanded clone.

clone size	D gene	V gene	J gene	CDR3 DNA	CDR3 protein
.	.	TRBV15	TRBJ2-7	TGTGCCACCAGCAGAGATCGGGGGTACGAGCAGTACTTC	CATSRDRGYEQYF
few	.	TRBV10-3	TRBJ1-2	TGTGCCATCAGGAGAGAACAGGCCGCGAATGGCTACACCTTC	CAIRREQAANGYTF
.	TRBD1	TRBV5-1	TRBJ2-5	TGCGCCAGCAGCGGGGCACAGGGGGCTGGGGAGACCCAGTACTTC	CASSGAQGAGETQYF
few	TRBD2	TRBV9	TRBJ2-3	TGTGCCAGCAGCGCCGCGGGGGGGCTCACAGATACGCAGTATTTT	CASSAAGGLTDTQYF
.	.	TRBV6-1	TRBJ1-2	TGTGCCAGCAGTGCGAGGGAATCCGGCTATGGCTACACCTTC	CASSARESGYGYTF
.	.	TRBV6-5	TRBJ2-1	TGTGCCAGCAGTTACTCGGGGTCTCTGGGCCGCAATGAGCAGTTCTTC	CASSYSGSLGRNEQFF
few	TRBD1	TRBV6-5	TRBJ1-1	TGTGCCAGCAGCCTACCGGGACAGCAGAACACTGAAGCTTTCTTT	CASSLPGQQNTEAFF
.	TRBD1	TRBV5-1	TRBJ2-7	TGCGCCAGCAGCTTGGACAGGGGAAGCTCCTACGAGCAGTACTTC	CASSLDRGSSYEQYF
medium-sized	.	TRBV5-1	TRBJ2-1	TGCGCCAGCAGCTTGGAGGGAGTCTCCTACAATGAGCAGTTCTTC	CASSLEGVSYNEQFF
few	.	TRBV10-3	TRBJ1-5	TGTGCCATCAGTGGCGAGTATAGCAATCAGCCCCAGCATTTT	CAISGEYSNQPQHF
.	.	TRBV2	TRBJ1-1	TGTGCCAGCAGTCGGGAGGTGGAAACTGAAGCTTTCTTT	CASSREVETEAFF
.	.	TRBV29-1	TRBJ1-4	TGCAGCGTTGGGGGCAGAACTAATGAAAAACTGTTTTTT	CSVGGRTNEKLFF
medium-sized	TRBD2	TRBV4-1	TRBJ2-2	TGCGCCAGCAGCCAAGACTCCCGACTAGCTCCCGGGGAGCTGTTTTTT	CASSQDSRLAPGELFF
.	TRBD2	TRBV7-7	TRBJ2-1	TGTGCCAGCAGCTTAGGGACTAGCAACAATGAGCAGTTCTTC	CASSLGTSNNEQFF
.	TRBD2	TRBV5-1	TRBJ2-3	TGCGCCAGCAGCTTGGGACTAGCTGGCACAGATACGCAGTATTTT	CASSLGLAGTDTQYF
.	.	TRBV9	TRBJ1-1	TGTGCCAGCAGCCTAACACTGAACACTGAAGCTTTCTTT	CASSLTLNTEAFF
.	.	TRBV19	TRBJ2-3	TGTGCCAGTAGTATAGGCTACCGCACAGATACGCAGTATTTT	CASSIGYRTDTQYF
.	.	TRBV6-5	TRBJ2-1	TGTGCCAGCAGTTACGGCGGGGAGGAGTTCTTC	CASSYGGEEFF
.	TRBD2	TRBV7-9	TRBJ2-3	TGTGCCAGCAGCTCAATAGCGGGGGTCACAGATACGCAGTATTTT	CASSSIAGVTDTQYF
.	TRBD2	TRBV5-1	TRBJ2-5	TGCGCCAGCAGCGCTAGCGGGGGGACAGAGACCCAGTACTTC	CASSASGGTETQYF
.	.	TRBV6-1	TRBJ1-3	TGTGCCAGCAGTGACAGACAGGTGAACTCTGGAAACACCATATATTTT	CASSDRQVNSGNTIYF
.	TRBD2	TRBV15	TRBJ2-5	TGTGCCACCAGTAACTATTACAGGACTAGCGGGGCCCCGAAAGAGACCCAGTACTTC	CATSNYYRTSGAPKETQYF
few	TRBD1	TRBV30	TRBJ1-1	TGTGCCTGGGGAACCGGGACAGGGATCACTGAAGCTTTCTTT	CAWGTGTGITEAFF
.	.	TRBV14	TRBJ1-5	TGTGCCAGCAGCCGAAGGGGGGGGGAGACTACGAGCAATCAGCCCCAGCATTTT	CASSRRGGETTSNQPQHF
few	TRBD1	TRBV5-1	TRBJ2-3	TGCGCCAGCAGCTGGGGGACAGGGTCATTAGATACGCAGTATTTT	CASSWGTGSLDTQYF
.	.	TRBV2	TRBJ1-3	TGTGCCAGCAGTGTGGACGGGCACTCTGGAAACACCATATATTTT	CASSVDGHSGNTIYF
.	TRBD2	TRBV18	TRBJ2-3	TGTGCCAGCTCCCTTGAGCAGCGGGGGGCGGATACGCAGTATTTT	CASSLEQRGADTQYF
few	.	TRBV10-3	TRBJ2-1	TGTGCCATCAGTGAGTCGGGCTACAATGAGCAGTTCTTC	CAISESGYNEQFF
.	.	TRBV7-9	TRBJ1-2	TGTGCCAGCAGCTTAAATCCTCTTGCGGGCCTCACCTTC	CASSLNPLAGLTF
.	.	TRBV11-2	TRBJ2-1	TGTGCCAGCAGCTTAGATAGGAGAGGGCCCTCCTACAATGAGCAGTTCTTC	CASSLDRRGPSYNEQFF
.	.	TRBV7-9	TRBJ1-2	TGTGCCAGCAGCTTAAGTGGGGCGTCGTTAGGAGGCTACACCTTC	CASSLSGASLGGYTF
.	.	TRBV11-2	TRBJ2-5	TGTGCCAGCTCCATCTCCCGAGAGACCCAGTACTTC	CASSISRETQYF
few	.	TRBV5-1	TRBJ1-2	TGCGCCAGCAGCTTGGGGCAGGGGTCCTATGGCTACACCTTC	CASSLGQGSYGYTF
few	.	TRBV6-4	TRBJ1-3	TGTGCCAGCAGTGACGTCGCCAGGTCTGGAAACACCATATATTTT	CASSDVARSGNTIYF
.	TRBD1	TRBV28	TRBJ1-2	TGTGCCAGCCATGCCATCGCAGACAGGGCGCGCGCTAACTATGGCTACACCTTC	CASHAIADRARANYGYTF
few	TRBD1	TRBV5-1	TRBJ2-7	TGCGCCAGCAGCCAGACAGGGGGGACCTACGAGCAGTACTTC	CASSQTGGTYEQYF
.	TRBD1	TRBV12-5	TRBJ2-1	TGTGCTAGTGGGGGGGACAGGGCCTACAATGAGCAGTTCTTC	CASGGDRAYNEQFF
.	.	TRBV6-5	TRBJ2-7	TGTGCCAGCAGGCTCCGGTACGAGCAGTACTTC	CASRLRYEQYF
medium-sized	.	TRBV5-6	TRBJ1-5	TGTGCCAGCAGCTTGGCCGCAGCTCAGCCCCAGCATTTT	CASSLAAAQPQHF
.	TRBD1	TRBV29-1	TRBJ2-7	TGCAGCATACAGGGGGCCAACTACGAGCAGTACTTC	CSIQGANYEQYF
few	.	TRBV29-1	TRBJ1-4	TGCAGCGTTGGTGTGGTAGGGACCGCTAATGAAAAACTGTTTTTT	CSVGVVGTANEKLFF
.	.	TRBV4-3	TRBJ1-3	TGCGCCAGCAGCCAACTAACGGAAGGAAACACCATATATTTT	CASSQLTEGNTIYF
medium-sized	.	TRBV7-6	TRBJ1-2	TGTGCCAGCACCCGAACGGCAGAAGACTATGGCTACACCTTC	CASTRTAEDYGYTF
.	.	TRBV7-8	TRBJ2-1	TGTGCCAGCAGCCCCCGGGGCTCTGCCTACAATGAGCAGTTCTTC	CASSPRGSAYNEQFF
.	.	TRBV21-1	TRBJ1-2	TGTGCCAGCAAATCAGGGGTTTCTAACTATGGCTACACCTTC	CASKSGVSNYGYTF
few	TRBD2	TRBV7-9	TRBJ2-7	TGTGCCAGCAGCCACGGGGGGGGCGACGAGCAGTACTTC	CASSHGGGDEQYF
.	.	TRBV4-1	TRBJ2-3	TGCGCCAGCAGCCACCCGTCGAGGGCAAGCACAGATACGCAGTATTTT	CASSHPSRASTDTQYF
few	.	TRBV19	TRBJ1-2	TGTGCCAGTAGCGCCAGGGGCGGCTACACCTTC	CASSARGGYTF
.	.	TRBV5-1	TRBJ1-5	TGCGCCAGCAGCTTGGATGGGGGCATAGAACAGCCCCAGCATTTT	CASSLDGGIEQPQHF
.	TRBD1	TRBV7-2	TRBJ2-5	TGTGCCAGCTGCCGGGACAGGTTCGGGGAAGAGACCCAGTACTTC	CASCRDRFGEETQYF
.	.	TRBV7-9	TRBJ1-4	TGTGCCAGCAGCTTCAATTATGGGGACCACGCAACTAATGAAAAACTGTTTTTT	CASSFNYGDHATNEKLFF
.	.	TRBV10-3	TRBJ2-5	TGTGCCATCAGTGAGACCCAGCGCGGTTACGAGACCCAGTACTTC	CAISETQRGYETQYF
.	.	TRBV19	TRBJ2-2	TGTGCCAGTAGTATTCGGGTTAATGGAGCCGGGGAGCTGTTTTTT	CASSIRVNGAGELFF
once	.	TRBV7-2	TRBJ1-5	TGTGCCAGCAGCGTAAGGGTGAATAGCAATCAGCCCCAGCATTTT	CASSVRVNSNQPQHF
.	.	TRBV9	TRBJ1-2	TGTGCCAGCCCCTCCGAGTGGGGCATCTATGGCTACACCTTC	CASPSEWGIYGYTF
.	.	TRBV4-3	TRBJ2-1	TGCGCCAGCAGCCAAGATGTAGCGGAGACCATAACCTACAATGAGCAGTTCTTC	CASSQDVAETITYNEQFF
once	.	TRBV15	TRBJ2-2	TGTGCCACCGGACAGATGAACACCGGGGAGCTGTTTTTT	CATGQMNTGELFF
.	.	TRBV12-5	TRBJ1-5	TGTGCTAGTGGTTTCGCGGATCAGCCCCAGCATTTT	CASGFADQPQHF
.	.	TRBV7-2	TRBJ1-4	TGTGCCAGCAGCTTTCGCAGGGGCTCTGAAAAACTGTTTTTT	CASSFRRGSEKLFF
.	.	TRBV6-5	TRBJ2-4	TGTGCCAGCACTTACTTCGGCATTCAGTACTTC	CASTYFGIQYF